This TCR beta chain was observed in a study of post-analysis software for immune sequencing data. As for the study in general: The patients showed relapsing-remitting, secondary progressive and progressive-relapsing multiple sclerosis courses.

Sequencing libraries made from TCR beta cDNA carried unique molecular identifiers. About 500,000 cDNA molecules were obtained per 1 to 10 million input T cells. MiXCR, run by TCRdb on the PCR reads, gives a single entry per CDR3 protein. The sample has about 770,000 distinct CDR3 sequences, roughly 50% seen once. As to this clonotype: Its antigen is as yet unknown.

General observations from the study: Included in a set of a handful of TRBV segments more frequent in patients than controls were TRBV5-6, TRBV5-1 and TRBV20-1.

This CDR3 has 16 amino acids. Germline V lookup: CDR1 MNHEY, CDR2 SVGEGT. The V and J ends lost 6 bases and 0 bases, in that order; junction bases with no gene match: 10. This chain joins TRBV6-2 or TRBV6-3 and TRBJ1-1, with 7 positions matching TRBD1. Specimen: blood. This receptor was taken from a girl aged 10-17 years with multiple sclerosis. This chain's CDR3 is CASSRPGQQLNTEAFF. In DNA, the CDR3 is TGTGCCAGCAGCCGGCCGGGACAGCAACTGAACACTGAAGCTTTCTTT.